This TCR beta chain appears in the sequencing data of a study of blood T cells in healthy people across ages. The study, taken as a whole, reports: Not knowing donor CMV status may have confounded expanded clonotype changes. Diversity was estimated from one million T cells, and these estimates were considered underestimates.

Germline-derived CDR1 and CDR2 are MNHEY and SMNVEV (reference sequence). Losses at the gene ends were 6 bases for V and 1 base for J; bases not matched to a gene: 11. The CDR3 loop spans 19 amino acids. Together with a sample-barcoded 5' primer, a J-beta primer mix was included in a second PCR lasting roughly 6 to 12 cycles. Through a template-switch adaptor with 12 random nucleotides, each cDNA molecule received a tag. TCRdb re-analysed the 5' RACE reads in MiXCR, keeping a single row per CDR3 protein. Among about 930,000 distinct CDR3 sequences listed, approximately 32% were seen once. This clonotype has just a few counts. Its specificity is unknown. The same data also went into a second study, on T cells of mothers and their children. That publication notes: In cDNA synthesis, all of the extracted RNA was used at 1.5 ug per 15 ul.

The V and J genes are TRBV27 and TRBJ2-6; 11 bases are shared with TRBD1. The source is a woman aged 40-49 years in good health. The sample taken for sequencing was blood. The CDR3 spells CASSTQGGTGGSGANVLTF. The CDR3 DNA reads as TGTGCCAGCAGCACCCAGGGGGGGACAGGGGGTTCTGGGGCCAACGTCCTGACTTTC.